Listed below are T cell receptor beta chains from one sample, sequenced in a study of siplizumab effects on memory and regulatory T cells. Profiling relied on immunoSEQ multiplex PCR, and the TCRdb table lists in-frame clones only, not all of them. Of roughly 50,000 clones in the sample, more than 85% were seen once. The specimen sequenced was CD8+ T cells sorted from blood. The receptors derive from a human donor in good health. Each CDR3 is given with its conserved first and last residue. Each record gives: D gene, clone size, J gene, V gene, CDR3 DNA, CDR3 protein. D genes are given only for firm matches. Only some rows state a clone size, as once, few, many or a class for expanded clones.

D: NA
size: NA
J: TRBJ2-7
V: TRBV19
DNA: TGTGCCAGTTCTTTGCGGGACGGGGTACCAGCCGAGCAGTACTTC
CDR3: CASSLRDGVPAEQYF

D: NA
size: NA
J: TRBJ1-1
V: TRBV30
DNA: TGTGCCTGGGGGTTGGGGAGTGAAGCTTTCTTT
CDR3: CAWGLGSEAFF

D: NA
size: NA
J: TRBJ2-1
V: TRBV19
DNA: TGTGCCAGTAGTGCACTAGTCGATAATTATTACAATGAGCAGTTCTTC
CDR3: CASSALVDNYYNEQFF

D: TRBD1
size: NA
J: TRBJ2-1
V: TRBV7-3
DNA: TGTGCCAGCAGCTTACAGGGGGCGCTTAGGGAGCAGTTCTTC
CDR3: CASSLQGALREQFF

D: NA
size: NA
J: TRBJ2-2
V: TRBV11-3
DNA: TGTGCCAGCAGTTCGTATCCGAACACCGGGGAGCTGTTTTTT
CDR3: CASSSYPNTGELFF

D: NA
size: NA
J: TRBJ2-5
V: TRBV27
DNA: TGTGCCAGCAGTCCGCAGGAGTCCCCAGAGACCCAGTACTTC
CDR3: CASSPQESPETQYF

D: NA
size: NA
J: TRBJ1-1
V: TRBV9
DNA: TGTGCCAGCAGCACCTCTCAGACACCGCGGTTGATGGGCACTGAAGCTTTCTTT
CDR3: CASSTSQTPRLMGTEAFF

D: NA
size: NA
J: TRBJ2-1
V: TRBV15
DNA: TGTGCCACCAGCAGCCCGAATTTAGCACTCAATGAGCAGTTCTTC
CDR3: CATSSPNLALNEQFF

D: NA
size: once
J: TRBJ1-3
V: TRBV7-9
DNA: TGTGCCAGAGCAGGGTCTCCTGGAAACACCATATATTTT
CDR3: CARAGSPGNTIYF

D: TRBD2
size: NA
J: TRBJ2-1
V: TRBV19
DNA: TGTGCCAGTAGTATATGGGGGCTAGCGGGTAATAATGAGCAGTTCTTC
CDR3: CASSIWGLAGNNEQFF

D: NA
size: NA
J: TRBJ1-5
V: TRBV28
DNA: TGTGCCAGCAGCCCCTCGCAGACGGGTCAGCCCCAGCATTTT
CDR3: CASSPSQTGQPQHF

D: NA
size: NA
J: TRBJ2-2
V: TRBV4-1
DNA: TGCGCCAGCAGTACGAAAGTCCCCGGGGAGCTGTTTTTT
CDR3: CASSTKVPGELFF

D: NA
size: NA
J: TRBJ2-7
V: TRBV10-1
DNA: TGCGCCAGCAGTGACCCGACTAGCTCCTACGAGCAGTACTTC
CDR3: CASSDPTSSYEQYF

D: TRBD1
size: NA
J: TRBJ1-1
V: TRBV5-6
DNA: TGTGCCAGCAGCTTGGGGACAGGGAGTAACGAAGCTTTCTTT
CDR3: CASSLGTGSNEAFF

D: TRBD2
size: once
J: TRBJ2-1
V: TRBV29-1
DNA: TGCAGCGTTGAAGACTTGGCGGGGGAGGTAAATGAGCAGTTCTTC
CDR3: CSVEDLAGEVNEQFF

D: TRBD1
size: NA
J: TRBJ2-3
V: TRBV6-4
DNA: TGTGCCAGCAGTGACACACAGGGGGACGCAGATACGCAGTATTTT
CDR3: CASSDTQGDADTQYF

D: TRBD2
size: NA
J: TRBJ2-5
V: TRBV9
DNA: TGTGCCAGCAGCGCGATGCTAGCGGGAGGCGGGGAGACCCAGTACTTC
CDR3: CASSAMLAGGGETQYF

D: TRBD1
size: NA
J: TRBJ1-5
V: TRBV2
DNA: TGTGCCAGCAGTGAAGAGTGGGCCAGGGGGCGTTCGGGCAATCAGCCCCAGCATTTT
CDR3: CASSEEWARGRSGNQPQHF

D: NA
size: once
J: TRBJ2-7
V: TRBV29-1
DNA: TGCAGCGTTGCCGGGAGTGGTCGGAACGAGCAGTACTTC
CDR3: CSVAGSGRNEQYF

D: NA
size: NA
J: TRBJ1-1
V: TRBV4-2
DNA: TGTGCCAGCAGCCCTACCGGGAACACTGAAGCTTTCTTT
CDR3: CASSPTGNTEAFF